What follows are 9 T cell receptor beta chains derived from one specimen sequenced in a study of blood T cell repertoires in COVID-19. Assay: immunoSEQ multiplex PCR; the TCRdb copy retains only in-frame clones and omits some. The sample consists of 180,000 or so clones, approximately 80% of them appearing once. The material sequenced was PBMCs or T cells enriched from blood (not recorded which). These receptors were taken from a man between 60 and 75 years old who had been exposed to COVID-19.

The V gene is TRBV4-1, the J gene TRBJ1-2; the match to TRBD1 covers 11 bases. V trimming: 0 bases; J trimming: 4 bases; junction bases outside the gene matches: 4. The germline V gene encodes CDR1 MGHRA and CDR2 YSYEKL. The length of the CDR3 is 16 residues. The chain's CDR3 is CASSQDLGTGGYGYTF. DNA of the CDR3: TGCGCCAGCAGCCAAGATTTAGGGACAGGGGGCTATGGCTACACCTTC.

The chain uses TRBV7-2 and TRBJ2-1; D uncertain. The length of the CDR3 is 15 residues. Germline V gene lookup returns CDR1 SGHTA and CDR2 FQGNSA. Trimming took off 1 base at V and 8 bases at J, with 15 bases between the two ends. The chain's CDR3 is CASSLDSLSTDEQFF. CDR3 DNA sequence: TGTGCCAGCAGCTTAGATAGCTTATCGACTGATGAGCAGTTCTTC.

There are many counts of this clone. The rearrangement joins TRBV5-4 to TRBJ2-3, with D possibly matching TRBD1 (6 bases). V was trimmed by 4 bases and J by 6 bases, leaving 15 bases between them. Germline CDR1 SGHNT, CDR2 YYREEE (reference sequence). The CDR3 is 14 residues long. CDR3 loop: CASSNAGAPDTQYF. The CDR3 coding sequence is TGTGCCAGCAGCAATGCAGGGGCACCGGATACGCAGTATTTT.

V is TRBV5-1 and J is TRBJ1-1; 7 nucleotides line up with TRBD1. With V trimmed by 2 bases and J by 1 base, 5 bases remained unmatched. This CDR3 is 15 amino acids long. The germline CDR1 and CDR2 sequences are SGHRS and YFSETQ. The chain's CDR3 is CASSFGGQRNTEAFF. The CDR3 bases are TGCGCCAGCAGCTTTGGGGGACAGCGGAACACTGAAGCTTTCTTT.

V usage is TRBV5-1 and J usage is TRBJ2-5; 8 bases match TRBD2. V lost 0 bases, J lost 6 bases, and 7 bases stayed unmatched. Germline CDR1 is SGHRS and CDR2 is YFSETQ. This CDR3 contains 15 residues. This CDR3 reads CASSLGAGEVKTQYF. The CDR3, as DNA: TGCGCCAGCAGCTTGGGAGCGGGAGAGGTGAAGACCCAGTACTTC. Filled out from reference TRBV5-1 and TRBJ2-5, the complete variable domain reads KAGVTQTPRYLIKTRGQQVTLSCSPISGHRSVSWYQQTPGQGLQFLFEYFSETQRNKGNFPGRFSGRQFSNSRSEMNVSTLELGDSALYLCASSLGAGEVKTQYFGPGTRLLVL.

This rearrangement joins TRBV5-4 to TRBJ2-7; D is undetermined. V was shortened by 2 bases and J by 6 bases, with 9 bases between the two germline ends. The CDR3 totals 12 residues. The germline gives CDR1 SGHNT, CDR2 YYREEE (reference sequence). CDR3 nucleotide sequence: TGTGCCAGCAGCTTTAACGGTCTCGAGCAGTACTTC. This translates into CASSFNGLEQYF.

The V call is TRBV14, the J call TRBJ2-7; no reliable D call. There are 13 residues in the CDR3. CDR1 SGHDN and CDR2 FVKESK come from the germline V gene. V gave up 4 bases and J gave up 12 bases, with 19 bases separating them. The CDR3: CASSRTTGSPTYF. CDR3 nucleotide sequence: TGTGCCAGCAGCCGAACGACCGGGTCGCCGACGTACTTC.

The chain carries TRBV3-1 (or the pseudogene TRBV3-2) and TRBJ1-4; D ambiguous. Germline V CDR1 and CDR2: LGHDT, YNNKEL (reference sequence). This CDR3 spans 14 amino acids. Trimming removed 0 bases at V and 10 bases at J, with 12 bases between. The CDR3: CASSQDVAIPKLFF. CDR3 nucleotide sequence: TGTGCCAGCAGCCAAGATGTAGCGATCCCAAAACTGTTTTTT.

This chain uses TRBV7-8 with TRBJ2-2; 7 bases line up with TRBD2. The germline V gene has CDR1 SGHVS and CDR2 FQNEAQ. Germline trimming cut 3 bases from V and 3 bases from J; bases unmatched to any gene: 7. This CDR3 has 16 amino acids. CDR3 nucleotides: TGTGCCAGCAGCTTGTGGGGGGGACCTTACACCGGGGAGCTGTTTTTT. It encodes CASSLWGGPYTGELFF.